A selection of T cell receptor beta chains follows, all from one sample in a study of T cells after yellow fever vaccination. TCRdb redid the calling of the 5' RACE reads with MiXCR, one entry per CDR3 protein. The sample carries 250,000 or so distinct CDR3 sequences, over 3% recorded once. This sample comprised PBMCs, obtained 15 days after the yellow fever booster vaccination. These receptors all stem from a man younger than 35 who received the YFV17D yellow fever vaccine. The CDR3 runs from the conserved cysteine through the conserved F or W.

v_gene	j_gene	CDR3aa
TRBV2	TRBJ2-1	CASSEGPPPTYNEQFF
TRBV7-6	TRBJ2-5	CASSSQPSTGYKETQYF
TRBV5-8	TRBJ2-1	CASSPDGDRQFF
TRBV4-2	TRBJ1-1	CASSHRGLLNTEAFF
TRBV20-1	TRBJ1-1	CSARRGQDSEAFF
TRBV24-1	TRBJ1-1	CATSDRDGEAFF
TRBV6-2/TRBV6-3	TRBJ1-1	CASRQENTEAFF
TRBV7-2	TRBJ1-5	CASSPPIGLQGQPQHF
TRBV5-1	TRBJ1-2	CASSFGAATYGYTF
TRBV29-1	TRBJ1-1	CSVYPDTNTEAFF
TRBV7-3	TRBJ2-3	CASSPGSAANADTQYF
TRBV29-1	TRBJ2-3	CSVTTLGDTQYF
TRBV5-1	TRBJ1-3	CASSVDRGVSGNTIYF
TRBV4-3	TRBJ1-1	CASSQGGRMGMNTEAFF
TRBV24-1	TRBJ2-1	CATSDTGGDALGRHYNEQFF
TRBV7-2	TRBJ1-1	CASSLAGQGLNTEAFF
TRBV20-1	TRBJ1-5	CSASGDRLVKYGVGQPQHF
TRBV3-1	TRBJ2-2	CASSQGLAGQTTGELFF
TRBV2	TRBJ2-1	CATQGLAGDEQFF
TRBV7-8	TRBJ1-1	CASSLAGQGASFF
TRBV5-1	TRBJ2-1	CASSAGTSGYNEQFF
TRBV7-2	TRBJ2-5	CASSPDRGETQYF
TRBV7-2	TRBJ1-6	CASSLSKGESYNSPLHF
TRBV4-3	TRBJ2-1	CASSQGRPDNEQFF
TRBV6-2/TRBV6-3	TRBJ1-5	CASSALGIQPQHF
TRBV24-1	TRBJ1-5	CATSGYKGTGNQPQHF
TRBV11-1	TRBJ2-4	CASSLLPNIQYF
TRBV20-1	TRBJ2-5	CSARNPTSYQETQYF
TRBV7-6	TRBJ2-7	CASSLAEGREQYF
TRBV12-3/TRBV12-4	TRBJ1-3	CASSLAPGGAVSGNTIYF
TRBV10-3	TRBJ2-5	CAISESNSGVGETQYF
TRBV11-2	TRBJ2-5	CASSLIRGKRTQYF
TRBV7-2	TRBJ2-3	CASSLALVGGGTDTQYF
TRBV5-5	TRBJ1-4	CASTLRGTNEKLFF
TRBV5-1	TRBJ2-1	CASTRDRGVDEQFF
TRBV12-3/TRBV12-4	TRBJ1-5	CASSLRHLNQPQHF
TRBV20-1	TRBJ1-6	CSARATGTVYSPLHF
TRBV5-1	TRBJ2-3	CASSLGTSGVTDTQYF
TRBV24-1	TRBJ2-5	CATSDLRGGGPGETQYF
TRBV5-1	TRBJ1-1	CASSWAPGNTEAFF
TRBV30	TRBJ2-3	CAWKDFSGGFYTDTQYF
TRBV3-1	TRBJ2-2	CASSQYPGELFF
TRBV5-6	TRBJ1-6	CASSLQGISYNSPLHF
TRBV6-6	TRBJ1-5	CASSFRGVNQPQHF
TRBV10-2	TRBJ2-5	CASSEQGETQYF
TRBV6-5	TRBJ2-3	CASRGQGANTDTQYF
TRBV4-1	TRBJ2-1	CASSLGGDRGSDEQFF
TRBV18	TRBJ2-7	CASSPRGTSHSSYEQYF
TRBV4-1	TRBJ1-1	CASSQVLGRGTGPYLMNTEAFF
TRBV20-1	TRBJ1-2	CSARVQGNYGYTF
TRBV12-3/TRBV12-4	TRBJ2-2	CASSLWDTGELFF
TRBV19	TRBJ2-2	CASSNPGATGELFF
TRBV7-2	TRBJ1-2	CASSPQTGSYGYTF
TRBV5-4	TRBJ2-1	CASSFRGDEQFF
TRBV3-1	TRBJ2-3	CASSPAGHTQYF
TRBV7-2	TRBJ2-7	CASSFSGPLEQYF
TRBV7-9	TRBJ2-1	CASSPTRVNEQFF
TRBV6-6	TRBJ2-1	CASSYSSTGGIYNEQFF
TRBV5-4	TRBJ1-4	CASSWRVGGPNEKLFF
TRBV4-3	TRBJ2-3	CASSLGGGDTDTQYF